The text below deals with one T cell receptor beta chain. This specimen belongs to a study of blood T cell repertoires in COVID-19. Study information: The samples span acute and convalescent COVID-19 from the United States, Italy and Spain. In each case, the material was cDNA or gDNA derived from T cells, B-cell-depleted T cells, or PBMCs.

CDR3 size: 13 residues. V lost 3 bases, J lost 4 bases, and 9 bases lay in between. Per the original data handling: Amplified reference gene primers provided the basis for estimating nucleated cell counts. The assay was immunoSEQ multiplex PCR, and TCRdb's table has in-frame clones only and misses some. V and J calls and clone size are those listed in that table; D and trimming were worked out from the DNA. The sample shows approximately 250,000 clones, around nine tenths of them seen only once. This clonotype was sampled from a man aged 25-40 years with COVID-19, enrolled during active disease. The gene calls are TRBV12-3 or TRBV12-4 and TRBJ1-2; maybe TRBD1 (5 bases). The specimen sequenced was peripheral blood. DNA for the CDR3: TGTGCCAGCAGTTTTTCAGGGTCCTATGGCTACACCTTC. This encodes CASSFSGSYGYTF.